Shown below are 11 T cell receptor beta chains from a single sample sequenced in a study of blood T cell repertoires in COVID-19. The data were produced by immunoSEQ multiplex PCR, yet TCRdb's version contains in-frame clones alone and is incomplete. Of 110,000 to 150,000 clones in the sample, roughly 80% were seen once. Sample: peripheral blood. The source of these receptors is a man aged 50 to 59 with active or convalescent COVID-19.

The V and J genes are TRBV18 and TRBJ1-5; maybe TRBD1 (6 bases). CDR3 length equals 15 residues. Germline V gene data show CDR1 as KGHSH and CDR2 as LQKENI. Trimming cost V 3 bases and J 7 bases, with 16 bases left between them. The CDR3 DNA reads TGTGCCAGCTCACCGAACCGGGGGGCAGAGCAGCCCCAGCATTTT. It yields the protein CASSPNRGAEQPQHF.

The V gene is TRBV18, the J gene TRBJ1-2, with D unclear. CDR1 is KGHSH and CDR2 is LQKENI in the germline V gene. The V and J ends lost 0 bases and 5 bases respectively, with 10 bases between them. This CDR3 has 14 residues. For the CDR3, the DNA is TGTGCCAGCTCACCACCGGAGATTCCATATGGCTACACCTTC. This codes for CASSPPEIPYGYTF.

V gene TRBV28 combines with J gene TRBJ1-1; 8 nucleotides line up with TRBD1. Per the germline V gene, CDR1 is MDHEN and CDR2 is SYDVKM. This CDR3 has 15 amino acids. V shed 2 bases and J 5 bases; nucleotides not matched to a gene: 7. The CDR3 DNA is TGTGCCAGCAGTTTACAGGGACAGGCACTGACTGAAGCTTTCTTT. Amino acid sequence: CASSLQGQALTEAFF.

V gene TRBV4-1 combines with J gene TRBJ2-1; TRBD2 matches at 8 bases. V was pared by 1 base and J by 3 bases, with 5 bases of the junction left unmatched. The CDR3 spans 16 residues. CDR1 MGHRA and CDR2 YSYEKL come from the germline V gene. The CDR3 reads CASSQVLAGSYNEQFF. The DNA of the CDR3 is TGCGCCAGCAGCCAAGTGTTAGCGGGGAGCTACAATGAGCAGTTCTTC.

The V and J genes are TRBV7-2 and TRBJ2-5; 14 nucleotides agree with TRBD2. This CDR3 has 17 residues. Looked up from germline, CDR1 is SGHTA and CDR2 is FQGNSA. After removal of 5 bases from V and 5 bases from J, the junction contained 10 bases not matched to a gene. This CDR3 reads CASSTDGLAGGEETQYF. In DNA form, the CDR3 reads TGTGCCAGCAGCACAGATGGACTAGCGGGAGGTGAGGAGACCCAGTACTTC.

The chain is built from TRBV5-4 and TRBJ2-7; 12 bases are a match to TRBD2. With 5 bases clipped from V and 7 bases from J, the junction kept 10 bases outside the gene matches. The length of the CDR3 is 15 residues. CDR1 is SGHNT and CDR2 is YYREEE in the germline V gene (reference sequence). This CDR3 is CASRNGLAGRLEQYF. The DNA for the CDR3 is TGTGCCAGCAGGAACGGACTAGCGGGACGGTTGGAGCAGTACTTC.

This chain connects TRBV27 to TRBJ1-3; D is undetermined. Germline V gives CDR1 MNHEY, CDR2 SMNVEV (reference sequence). Deletions cut 5 bases from V and 0 bases from J, with 5 bases between. This CDR3 spans 13 amino acids. DNA for the CDR3: TGTGCCAGCAGTCCCTACTCTGGAAACACCATATATTTT. This codes for CASSPYSGNTIYF.

This clone appeared a few times. The chain uses TRBV9 and TRBJ2-7, with 12 bases identical to TRBD2. Unmatched junction bases numbered 8, after V lost 4 bases and J lost 6 bases. The CDR3 is 15 amino acids. Germline CDR1 SGDLS, CDR2 YYNGEE. CDR3 region: CASSPRLAGASEQYF. The CDR3 DNA follows: TGTGCCAGCAGCCCCCGACTAGCGGGAGCATCCGAGCAGTACTTC.

The chain has TRBV7-9 and TRBJ1-3; a possible D gene is TRBD1 (6 bases). The germline V and J ends were trimmed by 2 bases and 2 bases, with 7 bases remaining between them. The CDR3 runs to 14 residues. Germline V lookup: CDR1 SEHNR, CDR2 FQNEAQ (reference sequence). The CDR3 sequence is CASSLKGAGNTIYF. CDR3 in DNA: TGTGCCAGCAGCTTAAAGGGGGCTGGAAACACCATATATTTT. Together with reference TRBV7-9 and TRBJ1-3, the CDR3 gives the full variable domain: DTGVSQNPRHKITKRGQNVTFRCDPISEHNRLYWYRQTLGQGPEFLTYFQNEAQLEKSRLLSDRFSAERPKGSFSTLEIQRTEQGDSAMYLCASSLKGAGNTIYFGEGSWLTVV.

CDR3 region: CASSIVGKLTGELFF. The CDR3 bases are TGTGCCAGTAGTATAGTGGGCAAGCTCACCGGGGAGCTGTTTTTT. V gene TRBV19 combines with J gene TRBJ2-2, with no clear D. V was shortened by 1 base and J by 4 bases, with 10 bases between the two germline ends. This CDR3 comprises 15 residues. Germline lookup yields CDR1 LNHDA and CDR2 SQIVND (reference sequence).

V gene TRBV30 combines with J gene TRBJ2-7, with a possible D match to TRBD1 (6 bases). Trimming removed 5 bases at V and 1 base at J, with 15 bases between. The CDR3 has 14 residues. Germline CDR1 GTSNPN, CDR2 SVGIG (reference sequence). The CDR3 region is CAWSRDTLSYEQYF. CDR3 nucleotide sequence: TGTGCCTGGTCTCGGGACACTCTTTCCTACGAGCAGTACTTC.